This TCR beta chain was captured by sequencing in a study of human T cells and chemical hapten exposure. The length of the CDR3 is 13 residues. V was pared by 5 bases and J by 7 bases, with 6 bases of the junction left unmatched. Germline V gives CDR1 SEHNR, CDR2 FQNEAQ (reference sequence). TCRdb fed the RACE reads into MiXCR, producing one record per CDR3 protein. The sample has fewer than 350,000 distinct CDR3 sequences, approximately 7.5% seen once. This sample's time point: pre-sensitization, week 0. Treatment of the sample: therapeutic diphenylcyclopropenone sensitization with weekly scalp DPC. This clonotype was detected ten times or more.

J is TRBJ2-7 and V is TRBV7-9; 9 bases match TRBD2. The sequence derives from a man younger than 30 with alopecia areata. Some clones in this sample may be carry-over from other donors' samples. The specimen was whole blood, collected in connection with sensitization to the hapten diphenylcyclopropenone (DPC). CDR3 DNA: TGTGCCAGCAGCCCCTGGCGGGGGGGAGAGCAGTACTTC. Protein sequence: CASSPWRGGEQYF.